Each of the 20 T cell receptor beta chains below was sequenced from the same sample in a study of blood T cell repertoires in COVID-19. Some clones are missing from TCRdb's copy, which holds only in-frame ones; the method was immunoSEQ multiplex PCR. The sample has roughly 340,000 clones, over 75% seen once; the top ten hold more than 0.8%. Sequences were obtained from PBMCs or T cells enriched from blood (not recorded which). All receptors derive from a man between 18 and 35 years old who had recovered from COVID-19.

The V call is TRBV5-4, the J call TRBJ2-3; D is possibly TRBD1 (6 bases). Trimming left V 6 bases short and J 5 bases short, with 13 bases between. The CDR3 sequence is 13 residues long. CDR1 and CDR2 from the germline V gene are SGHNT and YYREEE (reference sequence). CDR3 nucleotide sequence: TGTGCCAGCAATTCCCTAGGGGGAGATACGCAGTATTTT. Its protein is CASNSLGGDTQYF.

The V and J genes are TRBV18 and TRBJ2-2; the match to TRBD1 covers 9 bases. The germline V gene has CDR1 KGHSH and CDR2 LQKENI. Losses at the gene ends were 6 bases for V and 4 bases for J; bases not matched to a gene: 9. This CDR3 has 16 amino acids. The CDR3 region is CASSLTGGVSTGELFF. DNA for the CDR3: TGTGCCAGCTCCTTAACAGGGGGCGTCTCCACCGGGGAGCTGTTTTTT.

CDR3 in DNA: TGTGCCAGCTCAAGCCTCATAAATCCGGGACAGGGGCTGGATCAGCCCCAGCATTTT. It translates to CASSSLINPGQGLDQPQHF. The chain has TRBV18 and TRBJ1-5, with 10 bases lining up with TRBD1. The V segment lost 5 bases and the J segment 5 bases; nucleotides outside the gene matches: 18. The CDR3 length is 19 residues. Germline CDR1 and CDR2: KGHSH and LQKENI.

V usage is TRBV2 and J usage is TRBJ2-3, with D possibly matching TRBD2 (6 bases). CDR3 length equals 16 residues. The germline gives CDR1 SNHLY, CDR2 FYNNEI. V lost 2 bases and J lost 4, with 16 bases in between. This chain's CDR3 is CASSEWSGGGADTQYF. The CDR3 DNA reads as TGTGCCAGCAGTGAATGGTCAGGAGGCGGGGCAGATACGCAGTATTTT. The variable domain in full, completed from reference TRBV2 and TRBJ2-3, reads EPEVTQTPSHQVTQMGQEVILRCVPISNHLYFYWYRQILGQKVEFLVSFYNNEISEKSEIFDDQFSVERPDGSNFTLKIRSTKLEDSAMYFCASSEWSGGGADTQYFGPGTRLTVL.

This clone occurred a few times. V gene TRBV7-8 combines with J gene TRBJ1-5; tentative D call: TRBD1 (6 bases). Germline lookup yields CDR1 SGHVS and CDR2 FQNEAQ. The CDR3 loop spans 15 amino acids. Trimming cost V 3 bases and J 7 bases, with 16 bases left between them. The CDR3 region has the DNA TGTGCCAGCAGCTTCGACCATACAGGGAAACAGCCCCAGCATTTT. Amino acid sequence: CASSFDHTGKQPQHF.

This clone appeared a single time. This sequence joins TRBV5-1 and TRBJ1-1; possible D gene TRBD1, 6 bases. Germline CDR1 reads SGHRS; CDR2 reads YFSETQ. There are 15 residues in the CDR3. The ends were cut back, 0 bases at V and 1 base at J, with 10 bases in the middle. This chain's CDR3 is CASSLGGTRNTEAFF. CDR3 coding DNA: TGCGCCAGCAGCTTGGGGGGGACAAGGAACACTGAAGCTTTCTTT. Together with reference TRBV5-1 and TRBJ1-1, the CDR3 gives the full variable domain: KAGVTQTPRYLIKTRGQQVTLSCSPISGHRSVSWYQQTPGQGLQFLFEYFSETQRNKGNFPGRFSGRQFSNSRSEMNVSTLELGDSALYLCASSLGGTRNTEAFFGQGTRLTVV.

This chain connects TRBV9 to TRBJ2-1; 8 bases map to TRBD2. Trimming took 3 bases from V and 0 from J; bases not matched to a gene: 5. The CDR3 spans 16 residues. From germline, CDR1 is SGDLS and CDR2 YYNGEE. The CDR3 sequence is CASSDTSGRSYNEQFF. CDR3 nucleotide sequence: TGTGCCAGCAGCGATACTAGCGGACGCTCCTACAATGAGCAGTTCTTC. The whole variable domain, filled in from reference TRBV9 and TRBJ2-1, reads DSGVTQTPKHLITATGQRVTLRCSPRSGDLSVYWYQQSLDQGLQFLIQYYNGEERAKGNILERFSAQQFPDLHSELNLSSLELGDSALYFCASSDTSGRSYNEQFFGPGTRLTVL.

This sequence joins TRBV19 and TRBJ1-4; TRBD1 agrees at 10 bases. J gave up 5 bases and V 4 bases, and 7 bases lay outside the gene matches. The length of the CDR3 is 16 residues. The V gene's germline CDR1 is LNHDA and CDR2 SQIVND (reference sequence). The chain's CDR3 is CASSTSRDRGNEKLFF. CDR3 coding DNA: TGTGCCAGTAGTACCTCCCGGGACAGGGGAAATGAAAAACTGTTTTTT.

The CDR3 DNA sequence: TGTGCCAGCGGACAGGGGGCGCATCAGCCCCAGCATTTT. This gives the protein CASGQGAHQPQHF. This chain uses TRBV28 with TRBJ1-5; 11 bases are a match to TRBD1. This CDR3 has 13 residues. V lost 8 bases to trimming and J lost 5 bases; unmatched junction nucleotides: 2. Germline V lookup: CDR1 MDHEN, CDR2 SYDVKM.

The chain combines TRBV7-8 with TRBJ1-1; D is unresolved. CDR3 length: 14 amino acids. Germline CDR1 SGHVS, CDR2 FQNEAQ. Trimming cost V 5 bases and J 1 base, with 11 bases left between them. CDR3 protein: CASSLETRNTEAFF. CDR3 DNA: TGTGCCAGCAGCCTAGAAACACGGAACACTGAAGCTTTCTTT.

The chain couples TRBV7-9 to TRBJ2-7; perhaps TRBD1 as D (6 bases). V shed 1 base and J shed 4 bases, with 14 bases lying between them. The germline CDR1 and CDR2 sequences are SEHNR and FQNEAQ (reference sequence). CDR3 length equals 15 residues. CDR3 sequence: CASSLEGGLGYEQYF. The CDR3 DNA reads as TGTGCCAGCAGCTTAGAAGGGGGTTTGGGGTACGAGCAGTACTTC.

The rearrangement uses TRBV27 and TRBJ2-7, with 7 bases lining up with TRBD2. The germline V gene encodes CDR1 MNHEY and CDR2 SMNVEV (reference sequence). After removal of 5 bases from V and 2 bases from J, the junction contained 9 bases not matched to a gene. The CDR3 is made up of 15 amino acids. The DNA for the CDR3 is TGTGCCAGCAGTGTGCGTTCAGCGGGACCCTACGAGCAGTACTTC. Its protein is CASSVRSAGPYEQYF.

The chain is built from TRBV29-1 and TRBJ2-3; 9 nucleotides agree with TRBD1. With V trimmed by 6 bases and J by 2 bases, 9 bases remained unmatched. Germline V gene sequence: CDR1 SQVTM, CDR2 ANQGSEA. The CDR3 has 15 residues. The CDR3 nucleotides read TGCAGCGTGGCTCCGGGACAGGGATTCACAGATACGCAGTATTTT. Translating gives CSVAPGQGFTDTQYF.

CDR3 loop: CASSLGLAGELFF. The CDR3 DNA is TGTGCCAGCAGCTTAGGACTAGCGGGGGAGCTGTTTTTT. This chain links TRBV7-9 with TRBJ2-2; 8 nucleotides agree with TRBD2. V lost 1 base and J lost 8; bases outside the gene matches: 0. This CDR3 has 13 residues. The germline CDR1 and CDR2 sequences are SEHNR and FQNEAQ (reference sequence).

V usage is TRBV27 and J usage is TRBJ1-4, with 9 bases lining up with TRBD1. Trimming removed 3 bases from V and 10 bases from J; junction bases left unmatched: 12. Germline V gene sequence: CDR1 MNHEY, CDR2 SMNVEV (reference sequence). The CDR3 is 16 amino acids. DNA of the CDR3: TGTGCCAGCAGTTTCATGACCCCTACGACAGGGGGAAAACTGTTTTTT. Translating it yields CASSFMTPTTGGKLFF.

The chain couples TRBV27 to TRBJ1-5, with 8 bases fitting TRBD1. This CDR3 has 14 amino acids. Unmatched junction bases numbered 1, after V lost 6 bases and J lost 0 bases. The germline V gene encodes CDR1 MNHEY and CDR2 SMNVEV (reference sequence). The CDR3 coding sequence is TGTGCCAGCAGAGACAGGGGTAGCAATCAGCCCCAGCATTTT. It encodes CASRDRGSNQPQHF.

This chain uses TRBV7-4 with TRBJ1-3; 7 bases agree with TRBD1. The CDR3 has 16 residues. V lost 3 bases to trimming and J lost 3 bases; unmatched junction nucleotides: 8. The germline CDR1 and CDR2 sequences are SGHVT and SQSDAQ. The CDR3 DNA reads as TGTGCCAGCAGCTTGACGACAGGGTTCGGTGGAAACACCATATATTTT. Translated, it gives CASSLTTGFGGNTIYF.

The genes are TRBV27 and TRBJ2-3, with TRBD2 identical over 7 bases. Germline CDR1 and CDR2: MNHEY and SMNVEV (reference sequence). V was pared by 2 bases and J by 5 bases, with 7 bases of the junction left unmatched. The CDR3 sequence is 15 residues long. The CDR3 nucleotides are TGTGCCAGCAGTTTAACGACGGGAGGCCGAGATACGCAGTATTTT. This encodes CASSLTTGGRDTQYF.

CDR3 in amino acids: CASSLASYEQYF. The CDR3 nucleotides are TGTGCCAGCAGCCTCGCGTCCTACGAGCAGTACTTC. This chain connects TRBV14 to TRBJ2-7, with D uncertain. CDR1 and CDR2 (germline): SGHDN, FVKESK. The CDR3 has 12 residues. Trimming left V 4 bases short and J 1 base short, with 5 bases between.

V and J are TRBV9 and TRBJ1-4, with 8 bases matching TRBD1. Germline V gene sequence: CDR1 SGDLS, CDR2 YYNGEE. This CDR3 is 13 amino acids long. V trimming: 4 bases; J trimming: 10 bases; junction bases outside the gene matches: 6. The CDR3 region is CASSLLQGGKLFF. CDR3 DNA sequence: TGTGCCAGCAGCCTATTACAGGGGGGAAAACTGTTTTTT.